A single sample gave rise to the 10 T cell receptor beta chains below, sequenced in a study of identical twins. TCRdb processed the 5' RACE reads anew with MiXCR; each CDR3 protein has one entry. Here the sample spans nearly 200,000 distinct CDR3 sequences, less than 20% being singletons. These data were also reused for a study on T cells expressing NK-cell markers.

The sequenced sample consisted of CD8+ T cells sorted from blood. The source is a woman younger than 30 in good health.

The table lists this clonotype with a few counts. This chain links TRBV6-1 with TRBJ2-2; 14 bases fit TRBD2. CDR1 is MNHNS and CDR2 is SASEGT in the germline V gene. V lost 5 bases and J lost 4; bases outside the gene matches: 3. CDR3 length equals 16 residues. This chain's CDR3 is CASSPTSGRGTGELFF. The CDR3, as DNA: TGTGCCAGCAGTCCGACTAGCGGGAGGGGCACCGGGGAGCTGTTTTTT.

V is TRBV25-1 and J is TRBJ2-3; D is uncertain. In germline, CDR1 is MGHDK, CDR2 SYGVNS. CDR3 length: 13 residues. V was cut by 7 bases and J by 6 bases, with 14 bases left in between. The CDR3 DNA reads TGTGCCAGCAAAGCCGATCTTTTGGATACGCAGTATTTT. Translating gives CASKADLLDTQYF.

The genes are TRBV6-2 or TRBV6-3 and TRBJ2-1, with 9 bases matching TRBD2. CDR1 and CDR2 from the germline V gene are MNHEY and SVGEGT. The CDR3 is 15 amino acids. The trim removed 2 bases at V and 6 bases at J, leaving 5 bases unmatched. The CDR3 reads CASSYGLAGPNEQFF. The CDR3 DNA reads TGTGCCAGCAGTTACGGGCTAGCGGGGCCCAATGAGCAGTTCTTC.

CDR3 sequence (DNA): TGTGCCAGCAGTTCCCTCGGGGGGCGGGCCAACGTCCTGACTTTC. Amino acids: CASSSLGGRANVLTF. The chain has TRBV12-3 or TRBV12-4 and TRBJ2-6, with D perhaps TRBD2 (7 bases). The V and J ends lost 4 bases and 5 bases respectively, with 12 bases between them. This CDR3 comprises 15 residues.

The rearrangement joins TRBV27 to TRBJ2-6, with 8 bases fitting TRBD1. CDR1 is MNHEY, CDR2 SMNVEV, per germline (reference sequence). The CDR3 spans 19 residues. Losses at the gene ends were 2 bases for V and 0 bases for J; bases not matched to a gene: 9. CDR3 in DNA: TGTGCCAGCAGTTTAATGTCGACAGGGGCCTACTCTGGGGCCAACGTCCTGACTTTC. Amino acid sequence: CASSLMSTGAYSGANVLTF. The full variable domain, its missing parts supplied by reference TRBV27 and TRBJ2-6, is EAQVTQNPRYLITVTGKKLTVTCSQNMNHEYMSWYRQDPGLGLRQIYYSMNVEVTDKGDVPEGYKVSRKEKRNFPLILESPSPNQTSLYFCASSLMSTGAYSGANVLTFGAGSRLTVL.

This clonotype was seen only a few times. The chain combines TRBV9 with TRBJ2-1, with 9 positions matching TRBD2. The CDR3 loop spans 15 amino acids. Germline-derived CDR1 and CDR2 are SGDLS and YYNGEE. After removal of 0 bases from V and 8 bases from J, the junction contained 6 bases not matched to a gene. CDR3 sequence: CASSVDGTSNDEQFF. The CDR3 nucleotides read TGTGCCAGCAGCGTAGATGGGACTAGCAACGATGAGCAGTTCTTC.

In this sample, this clonotype is medium-sized. The rearrangement joins TRBV7-9 to TRBJ2-5; the D is unclear. Looked up from germline, CDR1 is SEHNR and CDR2 is FQNEAQ (reference sequence). V lost 5 bases to trimming and J lost 5 bases, with 18 bases between them. The CDR3 consists of 15 residues. This chain's CDR3 is CASSPDLKNPETQYF. Written as DNA, the CDR3 is TGTGCCAGCAGCCCGGACCTCAAAAACCCGGAGACCCAGTACTTC.

This clonotype was detected a few times. This chain joins TRBV20-1 and TRBJ2-1; 10 nucleotides match TRBD1. The CDR3 covers 15 residues. Trimming took 0 bases from V and 8 from J; bases not matched to a gene: 7. CDR1 and CDR2 from the germline V gene are DFQATT and SNEGSKA (reference sequence). The CDR3 nucleotides are TGCAGTGCTAGAGATGGCGGGACAGGGGCGGATGAGCAGTTCTTC. This gives the protein CSARDGGTGADEQFF.

The genes are TRBV11-2 and TRBJ2-7; TRBD2 aligns across 7 bases. The CDR3 is made up of 14 amino acids. The J segment lost 0 bases and the V segment lost 5 bases, leaving 4 bases of the junction unmatched. Germline-derived CDR1 and CDR2 are SGHAT and FQNNGV. CDR3 sequence reads: CASSRAGISYEQYF. DNA for the CDR3: TGTGCCAGCAGCCGAGCGGGAATCTCCTACGAGCAGTACTTC.

The CDR3 loop is CASSFDSRDEAFF. Written as DNA, the CDR3 is TGTGCCAGCAGCTTTGATTCCAGGGACGAAGCTTTCTTT. V and J are TRBV7-9 and TRBJ1-1; tentative D call: TRBD1 (5 bases). V dropped 3 bases and J dropped 8 bases, with 13 bases sitting between them. CDR1 is SEHNR and CDR2 is FQNEAQ in the germline V gene (reference sequence). The length of the CDR3 is 13 residues.